Shown below are 20 T cell receptor beta chains from a single sample sequenced in a study of neurological immune-mediated disorders. TCRdb re-analysed the 5' RACE reads in MiXCR, keeping a single row per CDR3 protein. This sample has 66,000 or so distinct CDR3 sequences, with less than 5.5% found just once. Input material: PBMCs. The receptor source for this set is a man aged 30 to 39 with multiple sclerosis.

The rearrangement joins TRBV6-5 to TRBJ2-1, with D possibly matching TRBD2 (5 bases). Germline assignment: CDR1 MNHEY and CDR2 SVGAGI. Deletions cut 6 bases from V and 5 bases from J, with 14 bases between. The CDR3 covers 14 residues. CDR3 sequence reads: CASSPSPHDNEQFF. The CDR3 DNA is TGTGCCAGCAGCCCTAGCCCTCACGACAATGAGCAGTTCTTC.

This clonotype was found a few times. This sequence joins TRBV5-1 and TRBJ2-3; D uncertain. V shed 3 bases and J shed 0 bases, with 11 bases lying between them. The CDR3 spans 15 residues. CDR1 and CDR2 from the germline V gene are SGHRS and YFSETQ. In DNA form, the CDR3 reads TGCGCCAGCAGCTCCGGCGGCACTAGCACAGATACGCAGTATTTT. This translates into CASSSGGTSTDTQYF.

In its sample, this clonotype was seen many times. This sequence joins TRBV5-1 and TRBJ2-2, with 7 bases lining up with TRBD2. This CDR3 has 15 amino acids. The ends lost 0 bases at V and 4 bases at J; junction bases unmatched: 3. CDR1 and CDR2 (germline): SGHRS, YFSETQ. The CDR3 DNA is TGCGCCAGCAGCTTGGAGGCTAGCGGCACCGGGGAGCTGTTTTTT. Translating gives CASSLEASGTGELFF.

The V and J genes are TRBV5-1 and TRBJ2-5; 9 bases agree with TRBD1. The J segment lost 3 bases and the V segment lost 4 bases, leaving 1 base of the junction unmatched. The CDR3 has 13 residues. CDR1 and CDR2 from the germline V gene are SGHRS and YFSETQ. The DNA for the CDR3 is TGCGCCAGCAGCCGGACAGGGGAAGAGACCCAGTACTTC. Encoded protein: CASSRTGEETQYF.

This clonotype was picked up many times. The chain carries TRBV5-1 and TRBJ1-1; no clear D. CDR1 and CDR2 from the germline V gene are SGHRS and YFSETQ. Trimming shortened V by 0 bases and J by 4 bases, and 10 bases separated the two germline ends. This CDR3 spans 14 amino acids. The CDR3 sequence: CASSLEGRRTEAFF. In nucleotides, the CDR3 is TGCGCCAGCAGCTTGGAAGGGAGGCGCACTGAAGCTTTCTTT. The whole variable domain, remainder taken from reference TRBV5-1 and TRBJ1-1, is KAGVTQTPRYLIKTRGQQVTLSCSPISGHRSVSWYQQTPGQGLQFLFEYFSETQRNKGNFPGRFSGRQFSNSRSEMNVSTLELGDSALYLCASSLEGRRTEAFFGQGTRLTVV.

A few counts support this clonotype. A read error may be the cause here, since a much bigger clone is one base away. V gene TRBV20-1 combines with J gene TRBJ1-1, with no clear D. CDR3 length equals 12 residues. V dropped 3 bases and J dropped 1 base, with 6 bases sitting between them. Germline V CDR1 and CDR2: DFQATT, SNEGSKA (reference sequence). In DNA, the CDR3 is TGCAGTGCTAGGGAAACGAACACTGAAGCTTTCTTT. Amino acids: CSARETNTEAFF.

At least ten counts were recorded for this clonotype. The chain joins TRBV20-1 to TRBJ2-1; D unresolved. Trimming shortened V by 7 bases and J by 5 bases, and 15 bases separated the two germline ends. In germline, CDR1 is DFQATT, CDR2 SNEGSKA (reference sequence). This CDR3 has 13 residues. The CDR3 sequence is CSVRLFNHNEQFF. Written as DNA, the CDR3 is TGCAGTGTTCGACTTTTCAACCACAATGAGCAGTTCTTC.

As to this clonotype: At one end the junction does not follow the germline gene, possibly because of a read error. V and J are TRBV9 and TRBJ2-1; 8 bases fit TRBD2. CDR3 size: 15 residues. CDR1 is SGDLS, CDR2 YYNGEE, per germline. CDR3 DNA: TGTGCCAGCAGTTCAGCGGGGGCCCTCTACGATGAGCAGTTCTTC. Its translation is CASSSAGALYDEQFF.

This clonotype appeared many times. The genes are TRBV3-1 and TRBJ2-5, with 9 bases that match TRBD2. CDR3 length: 13 residues. The V gene end was trimmed by 4 bases and the J gene end by 10 bases; junction bases not matched to a gene: 7. CDR1 is LGHDT and CDR2 is YNNKEL in the germline V gene (reference sequence). The CDR3 coding sequence is TGTGCCAGCAGCCCATATAGCGGGGGCCTCCAGTACTTC. This gives the protein CASSPYSGGLQYF.

This clonotype was recorded many times. The J gene is TRBJ1-2, the V gene TRBV4-1; possibly TRBD1 for D (5 bases). Trimming removed 1 base from V and 4 bases from J, with 13 bases in between. Germline assignment: CDR1 MGHRA and CDR2 YSYEKL. The CDR3 is made up of 15 amino acids. The CDR3 DNA reads TGCGCCAGCAGCCAAGGTCTGGGGGACTTCTATGGCTACACCTTC. Amino acid sequence: CASSQGLGDFYGYTF.

This clonotype came up many times. The chain has TRBV5-1 and TRBJ1-6; possible D gene TRBD1, 6 bases. The CDR3 sequence is 18 residues long. Between the trimmed V and J ends, which lost 3 bases and 2 bases, there was a span of 18 bases. Germline V gives CDR1 SGHRS, CDR2 YFSETQ. The CDR3 sequence is CASSSTTRGMAYNSPLHF. The CDR3 DNA follows: TGCGCCAGCAGCTCGACGACCAGGGGAATGGCCTATAATTCACCCCTCCACTTT.

This clonotype was counted many times. This chain links TRBV20-1 with TRBJ2-3, with 7 bases matching TRBD2. V lost 6 bases, J lost 5 bases, and 17 bases stayed unmatched. Germline V gives CDR1 DFQATT, CDR2 SNEGSKA (reference sequence). This CDR3 contains 16 residues. As DNA, the CDR3 is TGCAGTGCCCAGCGGGGTCCAGCGGGGAGCGGAGATACGCAGTATTTT. This encodes CSAQRGPAGSGDTQYF.

This clonotype has a count of ten or more. The V gene is TRBV19, the J gene TRBJ1-1, with D hard to call. Germline V gives CDR1 LNHDA, CDR2 SQIVND (reference sequence). There are 9 residues in the CDR3. The CDR3 is CASRGVAFF. CDR3 nucleotide sequence: TGTGCTTCTCGAGGCGTAGCTTTCTTT.

This clonotype was picked up many times. This rearrangement joins TRBV7-6 to TRBJ2-2; TRBD2 matches 10 bases. With V trimmed by 1 base and J by 7 bases, 9 bases remained unmatched. The CDR3 has 17 residues. Germline V gene data show CDR1 as SGHVS and CDR2 as FNYEAQ. The CDR3 sequence is CASSLDRTSGLVGELFF. DNA of the CDR3: TGTGCCAGCAGCTTAGACCGGACTAGCGGACTGGTCGGGGAGCTGTTTTTT.

The chain is built from TRBV5-1 and TRBJ2-2; TRBD2 matches 7 bases. Germline V gene lookup returns CDR1 SGHRS and CDR2 YFSETQ. V trimming: 4 bases; J trimming: 8 bases; junction bases outside the gene matches: 11. The CDR3 consists of 15 residues. This CDR3 reads CASSPGLVFGGELFF. The DNA of the CDR3 is TGCGCCAGCAGCCCCGGACTAGTCTTTGGGGGGGAGCTGTTTTTT. The full variable domain, in which reference TRBV5-1 and TRBJ2-2 provide the parts outside the CDR3, is KAGVTQTPRYLIKTRGQQVTLSCSPISGHRSVSWYQQTPGQGLQFLFEYFSETQRNKGNFPGRFSGRQFSNSRSEMNVSTLELGDSALYLCASSPGLVFGGELFFGEGSRLTVL.

This clonotype was detected many times. DNA for the CDR3: TGCAGCGTTTACAGGGGGAAGGCTTTCTTT. Its translation: CSVYRGKAFF. The chain employs TRBV29-1 and TRBJ1-1, with 8 bases identical to TRBD1. The CDR3 contains 10 residues. Unmatched junction bases numbered 4, after V lost 5 bases and J lost 11 bases. Germline V gene data show CDR1 as SQVTM and CDR2 as ANQGSEA.

This clonotype showed up many times. In DNA form, the CDR3 reads TGCGCCAGCAGCGCGCCGGGACGGAGCTACGAGCAGTACTTC. Its protein product is CASSAPGRSYEQYF. The chain recombines TRBV5-1 with TRBJ2-7; D may be TRBD1 or TRBD2 (5 bases each). CDR1 is SGHRS, CDR2 YFSETQ, per germline. The V end was cut by 4 bases, the J end by 3 bases, with 14 bases between. The CDR3 loop spans 14 amino acids. Variable domain in full (rest from reference TRBV5-1 and TRBJ2-7): KAGVTQTPRYLIKTRGQQVTLSCSPISGHRSVSWYQQTPGQGLQFLFEYFSETQRNKGNFPGRFSGRQFSNSRSEMNVSTLELGDSALYLCASSAPGRSYEQYFGPGTRLTVT.

This clonotype showed up many times. The chain combines TRBV4-1 with TRBJ2-3, with D perhaps matching TRBD2 (5 bases). Germline CDR1 is MGHRA and CDR2 is YSYEKL. The CDR3 runs 15 residues. V was trimmed by 6 bases and J by 3 bases, leaving 16 bases between them. DNA of the CDR3: TGCGCCAGCAGAGAACTAGGCGGAGATACAGATACGCAGTATTTT. Protein sequence: CASRELGGDTDTQYF.

This clonotype was picked up many times. CDR3 amino acids: CSARATASPYEQYV. DNA of the CDR3: TGCAGTGCTAGAGCGACAGCTTCACCCTACGAGCAGTACGTC. The gene calls are TRBV20-1 and TRBJ2-7, with D possibly being TRBD1 (5 bases). V lost 1 base, J lost 2 bases, and 12 bases lay in between. In germline, CDR1 is DFQATT, CDR2 SNEGSKA (reference sequence). The CDR3 is made up of 14 amino acids.

The gene calls are TRBV6-1 and TRBJ1-2; D is unclear. The V end was cut by 6 bases, the J end by 3 bases, with 14 bases between. Looked up from germline, CDR1 is MNHNS and CDR2 is SASEGT. CDR3 length equals 14 residues. CDR3 protein: CASRLRTEDYGYTF. The CDR3 DNA reads as TGTGCCAGCAGGTTGAGGACCGAAGACTATGGCTACACCTTC.